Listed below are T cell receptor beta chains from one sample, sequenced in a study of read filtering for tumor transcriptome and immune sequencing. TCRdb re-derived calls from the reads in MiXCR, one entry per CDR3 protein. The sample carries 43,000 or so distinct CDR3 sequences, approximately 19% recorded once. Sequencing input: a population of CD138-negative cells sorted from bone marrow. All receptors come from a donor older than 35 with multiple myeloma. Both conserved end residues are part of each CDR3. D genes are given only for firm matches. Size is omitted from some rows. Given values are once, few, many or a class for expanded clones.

CDR3 DNA: TGTGCCACCAGCATGAGTAGAGAGACCCAGTACTTC; CDR3 protein: CATSMSRETQYF; J gene: TRBJ2-5; clone size: many; D gene: -; CDR3 length: 12; V gene: TRBV15
CDR3 DNA: TGTGCCAGCAGAAAGGACAGGGGCGGAGATACGCAGTATTTT; CDR3 protein: CASRKDRGGDTQYF; J gene: TRBJ2-3; clone size: many; D gene: TRBD1; CDR3 length: 14; V gene: TRBV7-2
CDR3 DNA: TGTGCCAGCAGCCTAGTACAGGGTACCAGAGAGACCCAGTACTTC; CDR3 protein: CASSLVQGTRETQYF; J gene: TRBJ2-5; clone size: many; D gene: -; CDR3 length: 15; V gene: TRBV28
CDR3 DNA: TGTGCCAGCAGTGACACTAGCGGGAGAGCCCATGAGCAGTTCTTC; CDR3 protein: CASSDTSGRAHEQFF; J gene: TRBJ2-1; clone size: -; D gene: TRBD2; CDR3 length: 15; V gene: TRBV25-1
CDR3 DNA: TGTGCCAGCAGTCCCCTACGGACAGGGGGCACTGAAGCTTTCTTT; CDR3 protein: CASSPLRTGGTEAFF; J gene: TRBJ1-1; clone size: many; D gene: TRBD1; CDR3 length: 15; V gene: TRBV12-3/TRBV12-4
CDR3 DNA: TGTGCCAGCAGCTTGGGAGGGGGCCGTGAGCAGTTCTTC; CDR3 protein: CASSLGGGREQFF; J gene: TRBJ2-1; clone size: many; D gene: -; CDR3 length: 13; V gene: TRBV7-9
CDR3 DNA: TGCAGTGCTAGAGACCCGGAGGGAGGTGGAGAGCCCCAGCATTTT; CDR3 protein: CSARDPEGGGEPQHF; J gene: TRBJ1-5; clone size: -; D gene: -; CDR3 length: 15; V gene: TRBV20-1
CDR3 DNA: TGTGCCAGCAGTTTAGATCGGGAGGGGGATACGCAGTATTTT; CDR3 protein: CASSLDREGDTQYF; J gene: TRBJ2-3; clone size: many; D gene: TRBD2; CDR3 length: 14; V gene: TRBV12-3/TRBV12-4
CDR3 DNA: TGCAGTGCCAGGACAGGAAACAATCAGCCCCAGCATTTT; CDR3 protein: CSARTGNNQPQHF; J gene: TRBJ1-5; clone size: -; D gene: TRBD1; CDR3 length: 13; V gene: TRBV20-1
CDR3 DNA: TGCAGTGCTAGCAAGGAGACCTACGAGCAGTACTTC; CDR3 protein: CSASKETYEQYF; J gene: TRBJ2-7; clone size: many; D gene: -; CDR3 length: 12; V gene: TRBV20-1
CDR3 DNA: TGTGCCAGTAAACGGCTAGCGGGAGCCAATGAGCAGTTCTTC; CDR3 protein: CASKRLAGANEQFF; J gene: TRBJ2-1; clone size: few; D gene: TRBD2; CDR3 length: 14; V gene: TRBV19
CDR3 DNA: TGCAGTGCTAGAGTCCAGGGCTCCTCCTACGAGCAGTACTTC; CDR3 protein: CSARVQGSSYEQYF; J gene: TRBJ2-7; clone size: many; D gene: -; CDR3 length: 14; V gene: TRBV20-1
CDR3 DNA: TGTGCCAGCAGCACTCATAGGGGCCCTCCAACTCGGTACTTC; CDR3 protein: CASSTHRGPPTRYF; J gene: TRBJ2-7; clone size: many; D gene: -; CDR3 length: 14; V gene: TRBV28
CDR3 DNA: TGCAGCGTTGAAGTTGGCAATGAGCAGTTCTTC; CDR3 protein: CSVEVGNEQFF; J gene: TRBJ2-1; clone size: many; D gene: -; CDR3 length: 11; V gene: TRBV29-1
CDR3 DNA: TGTGCCTGGCTGTGGCGGGAAGAGCAGTACTTC; CDR3 protein: CAWLWREEQYF; J gene: TRBJ2-7; clone size: many; D gene: -; CDR3 length: 11; V gene: TRBV30
CDR3 DNA: TGTGCCAGTAGTATCCTCCCCCCCCAGGGCACTGAAGCTTTCTTT; CDR3 protein: CASSILPPQGTEAFF; J gene: TRBJ1-1; clone size: many; D gene: -; CDR3 length: 15; V gene: TRBV19
CDR3 DNA: TGTGCCAGCAGTTACCAGGGACTAGCGCTCGGTGAGCAGTTCTTC; CDR3 protein: CASSYQGLALGEQFF; J gene: TRBJ2-1; clone size: -; D gene: TRBD2; CDR3 length: 15; V gene: TRBV6-5
CDR3 DNA: TGTGCCAGCAGCTCCGGGCACGGGACGGCGCAGTATTTT; CDR3 protein: CASSSGHGTAQYF; J gene: TRBJ2-3; clone size: many; D gene: -; CDR3 length: 13; V gene: TRBV14
CDR3 DNA: TGTGCCAGCAGTCGCGGGAGGAGCTCCTACAATGAGCAGTTCTTC; CDR3 protein: CASSRGRSSYNEQFF; J gene: TRBJ2-1; clone size: many; D gene: TRBD2; CDR3 length: 15; V gene: TRBV6-2/TRBV6-3
CDR3 DNA: TGTGCCTGTAGAGCGGGAGTTAACACCGGGGAGCTGTTTTTT; CDR3 protein: CACRAGVNTGELFF; J gene: TRBJ2-2; clone size: many; D gene: TRBD2; CDR3 length: 14; V gene: TRBV19
CDR3 DNA: TGTGCCAGCAGCCCGGCAGGTCGGGAAGGAGGCTACGAGCAGTACTTC; CDR3 protein: CASSPAGREGGYEQYF; J gene: TRBJ2-7; clone size: many; D gene: -; CDR3 length: 16; V gene: TRBV5-8
CDR3 DNA: TGTGCCAGCAGCTTAGAATGGGCTAGCACAGATACGCAGTATTTT; CDR3 protein: CASSLEWASTDTQYF; J gene: TRBJ2-3; clone size: many; D gene: -; CDR3 length: 15; V gene: TRBV7-2
CDR3 DNA: TGCAGTGCCAGACTAGCGGGGAAGGGAGATACGCAGTATTTT; CDR3 protein: CSARLAGKGDTQYF; J gene: TRBJ2-3; clone size: many; D gene: TRBD2; CDR3 length: 14; V gene: TRBV20-1